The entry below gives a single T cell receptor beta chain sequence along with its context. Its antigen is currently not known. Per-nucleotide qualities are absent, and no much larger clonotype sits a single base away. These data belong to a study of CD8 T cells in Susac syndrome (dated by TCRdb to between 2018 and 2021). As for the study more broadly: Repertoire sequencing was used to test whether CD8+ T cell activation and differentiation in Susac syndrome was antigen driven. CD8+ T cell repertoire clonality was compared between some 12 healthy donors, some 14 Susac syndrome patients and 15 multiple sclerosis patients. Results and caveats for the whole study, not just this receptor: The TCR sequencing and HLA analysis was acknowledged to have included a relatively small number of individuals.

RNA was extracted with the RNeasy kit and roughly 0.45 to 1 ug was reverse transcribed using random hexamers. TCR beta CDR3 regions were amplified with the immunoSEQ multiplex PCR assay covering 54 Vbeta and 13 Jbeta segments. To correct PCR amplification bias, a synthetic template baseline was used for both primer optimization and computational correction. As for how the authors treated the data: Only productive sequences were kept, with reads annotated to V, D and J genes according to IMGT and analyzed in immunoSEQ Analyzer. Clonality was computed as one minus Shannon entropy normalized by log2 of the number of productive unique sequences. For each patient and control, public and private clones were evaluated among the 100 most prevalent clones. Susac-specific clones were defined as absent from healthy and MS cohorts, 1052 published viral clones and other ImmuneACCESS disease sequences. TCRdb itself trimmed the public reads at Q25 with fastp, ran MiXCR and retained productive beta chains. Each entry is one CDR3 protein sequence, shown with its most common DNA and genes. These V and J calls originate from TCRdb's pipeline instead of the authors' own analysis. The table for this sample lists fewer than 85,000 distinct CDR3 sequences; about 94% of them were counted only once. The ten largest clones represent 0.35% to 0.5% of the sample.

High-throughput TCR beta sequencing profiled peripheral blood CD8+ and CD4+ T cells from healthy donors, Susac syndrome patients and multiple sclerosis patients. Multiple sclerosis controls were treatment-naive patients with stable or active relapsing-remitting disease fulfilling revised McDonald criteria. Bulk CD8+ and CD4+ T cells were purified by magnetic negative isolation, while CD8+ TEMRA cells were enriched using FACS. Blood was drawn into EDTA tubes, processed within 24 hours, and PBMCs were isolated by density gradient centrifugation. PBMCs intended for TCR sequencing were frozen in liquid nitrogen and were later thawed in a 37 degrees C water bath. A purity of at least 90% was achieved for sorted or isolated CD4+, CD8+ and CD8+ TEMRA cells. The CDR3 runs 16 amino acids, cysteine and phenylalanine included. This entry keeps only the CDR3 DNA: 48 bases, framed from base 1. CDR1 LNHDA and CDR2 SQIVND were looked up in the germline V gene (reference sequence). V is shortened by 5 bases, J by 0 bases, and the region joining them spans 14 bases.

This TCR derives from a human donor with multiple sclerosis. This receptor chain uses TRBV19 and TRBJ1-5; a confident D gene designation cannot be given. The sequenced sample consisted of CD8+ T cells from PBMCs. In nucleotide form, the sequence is TGTGCCAGTAGTCATTGGGCAGTGAATAGCAATCAGCCCCAGCATTTT. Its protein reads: CASSHWAVNSNQPQHF.